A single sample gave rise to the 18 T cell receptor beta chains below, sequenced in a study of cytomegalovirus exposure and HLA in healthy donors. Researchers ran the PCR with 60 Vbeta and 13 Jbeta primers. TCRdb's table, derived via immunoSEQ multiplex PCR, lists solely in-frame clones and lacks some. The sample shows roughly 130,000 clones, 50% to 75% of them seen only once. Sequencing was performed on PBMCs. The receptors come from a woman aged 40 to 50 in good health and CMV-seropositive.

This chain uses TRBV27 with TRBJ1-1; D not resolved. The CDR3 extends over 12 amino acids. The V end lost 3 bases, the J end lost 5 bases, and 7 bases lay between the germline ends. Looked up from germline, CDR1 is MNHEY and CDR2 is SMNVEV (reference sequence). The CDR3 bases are TGTGCCAGCAGTTTCCCCAGGACTGAAGCTTTCTTT. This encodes CASSFPRTEAFF.

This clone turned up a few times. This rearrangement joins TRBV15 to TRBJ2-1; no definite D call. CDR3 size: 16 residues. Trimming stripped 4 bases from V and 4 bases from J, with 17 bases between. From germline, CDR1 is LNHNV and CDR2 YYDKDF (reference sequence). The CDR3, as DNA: TGTGCCACCAGCAAACCCGAAACTCCTTGGTACAATGAGCAGTTCTTC. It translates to CATSKPETPWYNEQFF.

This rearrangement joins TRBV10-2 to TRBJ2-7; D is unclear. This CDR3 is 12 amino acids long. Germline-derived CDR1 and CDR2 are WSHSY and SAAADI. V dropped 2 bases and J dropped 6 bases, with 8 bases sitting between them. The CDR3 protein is CASSETAGEQYF. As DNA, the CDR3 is TGCGCCAGCAGTGAGACAGCCGGCGAGCAGTACTTC.

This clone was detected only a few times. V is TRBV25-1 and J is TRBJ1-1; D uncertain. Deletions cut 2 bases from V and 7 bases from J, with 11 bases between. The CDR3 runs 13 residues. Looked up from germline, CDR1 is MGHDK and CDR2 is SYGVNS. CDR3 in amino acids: CASSEAGGREAFF. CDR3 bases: TGTGCCAGCAGTGAAGCAGGCGGGCGTGAAGCTTTCTTT.

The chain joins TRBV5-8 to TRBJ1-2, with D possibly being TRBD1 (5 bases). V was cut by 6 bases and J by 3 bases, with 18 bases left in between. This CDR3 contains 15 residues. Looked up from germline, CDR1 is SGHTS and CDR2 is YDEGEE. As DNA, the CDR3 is TGTGCCAGCATCGTAAAGGACACCTCGCACTATGGCTACACCTTC. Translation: CASIVKDTSHYGYTF.

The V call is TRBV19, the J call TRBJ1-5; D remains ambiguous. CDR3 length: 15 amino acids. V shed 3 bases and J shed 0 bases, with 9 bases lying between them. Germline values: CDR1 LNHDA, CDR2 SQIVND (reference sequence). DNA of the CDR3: TGTGCCAGTAGTATCGAGGGCTATAGCAATCAGCCCCAGCATTTT. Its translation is CASSIEGYSNQPQHF.

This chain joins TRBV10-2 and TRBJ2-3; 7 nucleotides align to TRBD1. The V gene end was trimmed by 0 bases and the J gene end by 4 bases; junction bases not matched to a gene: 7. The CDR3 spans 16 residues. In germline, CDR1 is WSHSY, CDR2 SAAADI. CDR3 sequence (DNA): TGCGCCAGCAGTGAGTCTCATAGGGGGCCCGCAGATACGCAGTATTTT. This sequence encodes CASSESHRGPADTQYF.

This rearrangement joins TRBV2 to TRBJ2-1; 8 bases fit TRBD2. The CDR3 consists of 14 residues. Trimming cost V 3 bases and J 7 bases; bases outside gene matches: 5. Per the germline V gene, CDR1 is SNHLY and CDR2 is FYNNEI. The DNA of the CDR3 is TGTGCCAGCAGTGACGGGGGGGCGTGGAATGAGCAGTTCTTC. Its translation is CASSDGGAWNEQFF.

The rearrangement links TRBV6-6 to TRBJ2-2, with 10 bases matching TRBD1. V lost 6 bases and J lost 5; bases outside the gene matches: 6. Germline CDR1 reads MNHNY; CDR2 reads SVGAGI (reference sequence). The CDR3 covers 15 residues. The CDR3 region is CASSAGTGATGELFF. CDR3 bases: TGTGCCAGCAGCGCCGGGACAGGGGCAACCGGGGAGCTGTTTTTT.

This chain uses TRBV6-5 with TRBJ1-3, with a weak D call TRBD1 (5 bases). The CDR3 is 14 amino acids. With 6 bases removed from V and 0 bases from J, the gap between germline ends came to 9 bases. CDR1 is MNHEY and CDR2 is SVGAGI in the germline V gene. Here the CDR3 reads CASRADTSGNTIYF. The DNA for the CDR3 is TGTGCCAGCAGGGCGGACACCTCTGGAAACACCATATATTTT.

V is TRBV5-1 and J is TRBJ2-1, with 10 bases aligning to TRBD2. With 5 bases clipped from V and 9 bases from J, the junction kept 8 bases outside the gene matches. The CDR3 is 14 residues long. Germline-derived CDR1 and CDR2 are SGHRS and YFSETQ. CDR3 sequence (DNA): TGCGCCAGCAGGGTGTCTAGCGGGGGCGGTGAGCAGTTCTTC. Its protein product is CASRVSSGGGEQFF.

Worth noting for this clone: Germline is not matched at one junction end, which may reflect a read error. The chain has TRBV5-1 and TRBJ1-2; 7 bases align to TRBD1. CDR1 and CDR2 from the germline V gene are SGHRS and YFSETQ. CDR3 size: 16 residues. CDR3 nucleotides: TGCGCCAGCAGCTTGGCCGGGACAGTCACTAACTATGGCTACCCCTTC. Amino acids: CASSLAGTVTNYGYPF.

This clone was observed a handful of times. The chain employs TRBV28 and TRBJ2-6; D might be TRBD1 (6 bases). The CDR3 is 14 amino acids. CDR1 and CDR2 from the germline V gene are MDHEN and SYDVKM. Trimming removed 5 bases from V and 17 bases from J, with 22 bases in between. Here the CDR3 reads CASSPPGVQTVVTF. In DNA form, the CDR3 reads TGTGCCAGCAGTCCCCCAGGGGTCCAAACCGTAGTGACTTTC.

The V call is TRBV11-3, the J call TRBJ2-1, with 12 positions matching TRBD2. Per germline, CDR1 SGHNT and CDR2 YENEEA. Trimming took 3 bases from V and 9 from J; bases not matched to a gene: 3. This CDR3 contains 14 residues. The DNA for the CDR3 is TGTGCCAGCAGCTTCGGACTAGCGGGGTTTGAGCAGTTCTTC. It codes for CASSFGLAGFEQFF.

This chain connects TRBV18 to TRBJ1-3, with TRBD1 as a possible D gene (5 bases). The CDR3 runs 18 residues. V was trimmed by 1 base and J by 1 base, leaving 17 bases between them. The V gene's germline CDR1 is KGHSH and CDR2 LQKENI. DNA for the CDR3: TGTGCCAGCTCACCACGGTCGGCAGGGCGGCATTCTGGAAACACCATATATTTT. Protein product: CASSPRSAGRHSGNTIYF.

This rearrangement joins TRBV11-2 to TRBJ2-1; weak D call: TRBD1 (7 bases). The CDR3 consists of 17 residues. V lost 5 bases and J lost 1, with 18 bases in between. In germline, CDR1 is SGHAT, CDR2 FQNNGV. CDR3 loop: CASSAGQLVDSYNEQFF. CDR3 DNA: TGTGCCAGCAGCGCGGGACAGTTAGTCGATTCCTACAATGAGCAGTTCTTC.

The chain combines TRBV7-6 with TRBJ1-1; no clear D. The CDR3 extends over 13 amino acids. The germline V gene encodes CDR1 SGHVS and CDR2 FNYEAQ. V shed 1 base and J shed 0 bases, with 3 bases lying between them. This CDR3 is CASSLDMNTEAFF. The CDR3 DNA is TGTGCCAGCAGCTTAGACATGAACACTGAAGCTTTCTTT. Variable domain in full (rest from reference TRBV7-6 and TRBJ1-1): GAGVSQSPRYKVTKRGQDVALRCDPISGHVSLYWYRQALGQGPEFLTYFNYEAQQDKSGLPNDRFSAERPEGSISTLTIQRTEQRDSAMYRCASSLDMNTEAFFGQGTRLTVV.

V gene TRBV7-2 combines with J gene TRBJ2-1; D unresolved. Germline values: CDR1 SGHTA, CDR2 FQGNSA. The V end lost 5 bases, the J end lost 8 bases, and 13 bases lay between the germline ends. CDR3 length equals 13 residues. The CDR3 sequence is CASSPDSPYEQFF. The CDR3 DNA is TGTGCCAGCAGCCCCGACTCTCCGTATGAGCAGTTCTTC.